A single sample is the source of the 26 T cell receptor beta chains below, sequenced in a study of blood T cell repertoires in COVID-19. Sequencing was performed with immunoSEQ multiplex PCR; in TCRdb, only in-frame clones are kept and a portion is missing. Of over 200,000 clones listed, 70% to 90% are singletons. Sequenced material: PBMCs or T cells enriched from blood (not recorded which). The source of these receptors is a man in his thirties or forties who had recovered from COVID-19.

This chain links TRBV4-3 with TRBJ1-1; D possibly corresponds to TRBD1 (6 bases). Germline CDR1 and CDR2: LGHNA and YSLEER. The V gene lost 8 bases and the J gene lost 5 bases, with 21 bases spanning the gap. CDR3 length: 15 residues. DNA of the CDR3: TGCGCCAGCCAAAAGGATGGGGGGCGGGGGACTGAAGCTTTCTTT. Encoded protein: CASQKDGGRGTEAFF.

The chain employs TRBV12-3 or TRBV12-4 and TRBJ1-2; D remains ambiguous. V shed 1 base and J shed 4 bases, with 7 bases lying between them. This CDR3 comprises 13 residues. CDR3 amino acids: CASSLERGYGYTF. The CDR3 DNA follows: TGTGCCAGCAGTTTAGAGCGGGGCTATGGCTACACCTTC.

This chain uses TRBV27 with TRBJ1-6, with TRBD1 as a possible D gene (6 bases). V was pared by 3 bases and J by 6 bases, with 9 bases between. The CDR3 runs 14 residues. Germline lookup yields CDR1 MNHEY and CDR2 SMNVEV (reference sequence). In DNA form, the CDR3 reads TGTGCCAGCAGTTTGGCAGGGGTTAATTCACCCCTCCACTTT. Its translation is CASSLAGVNSPLHF.

V gene TRBV2 combines with J gene TRBJ2-3, with 7 bases lining up with TRBD1. Germline V gene lookup returns CDR1 SNHLY and CDR2 FYNNEI. With 6 bases clipped from V and 2 bases from J, the junction kept 8 bases outside the gene matches. The CDR3 runs to 15 residues. DNA for the CDR3: TGTGCCAGCAGATTCGGGACAGCGAACACAGATACGCAGTATTTT. Its translation: CASRFGTANTDTQYF.

The J gene is TRBJ2-7, the V gene TRBV28; 13 bases map to TRBD2. This CDR3 has 15 amino acids. Germline trimming cut 7 bases from V and 3 bases from J; bases unmatched to any gene: 6. The germline CDR1 and CDR2 sequences are MDHEN and SYDVKM. The CDR3, as DNA: TGTGCCAGCACCTGGACTAGCGGGAGAAACTACGAGCAGTACTTC. Protein: CASTWTSGRNYEQYF.

The gene calls are TRBV3-1 (or the pseudogene TRBV3-2) and TRBJ1-2; TRBD1 is a possible D gene (5 bases). V lost 2 bases, J lost 3 bases, and 13 bases lay in between. Per the germline V gene, CDR1 is LGHDT and CDR2 is YNNKEL (reference sequence). CDR3 length equals 15 residues. The CDR3 here is CASSQTPTADYGYTF. CDR3 in DNA: TGTGCCAGCAGCCAAACCCCGACAGCCGACTATGGCTACACCTTC.

The chain combines TRBV19 with TRBJ2-7; 7 bases fit TRBD1. There are 14 residues in the CDR3. The J segment lost 3 bases and the V segment lost 6 bases, leaving 8 bases of the junction unmatched. Germline V CDR1 and CDR2: LNHDA, SQIVND (reference sequence). In nucleotides, the CDR3 is TGTGCCAGTAGCGCCCAGACAGGGAGCTACGAGCAGTACTTC. Protein product: CASSAQTGSYEQYF.

The V gene is TRBV5-6, the J gene TRBJ1-5, with D possibly being TRBD1 (6 bases). CDR1 is SGHDT, CDR2 YYEEEE, per germline. Trimming left V 2 bases short and J 2 bases short, with 11 bases between. The CDR3 contains 15 residues. CDR3 coding DNA: TGTGCCAGCAGCTTTGGGGGGGCTGGCAATCAGCCCCAGCATTTT. Residues: CASSFGGAGNQPQHF.

The V call is TRBV5-1, the J call TRBJ1-2; tentatively, D is TRBD1 (6 bases). The ends were cut back, 2 bases at V and 1 base at J, with 18 bases in the middle. Germline V lookup: CDR1 SGHRS, CDR2 YFSETQ. The CDR3 contains 17 residues. CDR3 sequence reads: CASSFGGFNRDNYGYTF. CDR3 in DNA: TGCGCCAGCAGCTTTGGGGGCTTCAACAGGGATAACTATGGCTACACCTTC.

The chain is built from TRBV11-3 and TRBJ2-2; 12 bases agree with TRBD2. Germline V gene data show CDR1 as SGHNT and CDR2 as YENEEA. V trimming: 4 bases; J trimming: 3 bases; junction bases outside the gene matches: 6. The length of the CDR3 is 17 residues. CDR3 protein: CASSSARLAGDTGELFF. The CDR3 coding sequence is TGTGCCAGCAGCTCTGCGCGACTAGCGGGGGACACCGGGGAGCTGTTTTTT.

This rearrangement joins TRBV19 to TRBJ1-5; D is uncertain. The CDR3 is 14 residues long. The V gene lost 3 bases and the J gene lost 3 bases, with 9 bases spanning the gap. Germline-derived CDR1 and CDR2 are LNHDA and SQIVND (reference sequence). This chain's CDR3 is CASSITENNQPQHF. CDR3 nucleotide sequence: TGTGCCAGTAGTATTACAGAGAACAATCAGCCCCAGCATTTT.

The gene calls are TRBV29-1 and TRBJ1-2; D may be TRBD1 (6 bases). The length of the CDR3 is 13 residues. Germline V gives CDR1 SQVTM, CDR2 ANQGSEA. The V end lost 6 bases, the J end lost 6 bases, and 17 bases lay between the germline ends. The DNA of the CDR3 is TGCAGCGTATCCAGGGGCGTGGAGGATGGCTACACCTTC. This gives the protein CSVSRGVEDGYTF.

The V gene is TRBV4-2, the J gene TRBJ2-1; 8 bases align to TRBD2. The V gene end was trimmed by 0 bases and the J gene end by 5 bases; junction bases not matched to a gene: 12. Germline CDR1 LGHNA, CDR2 YNFKEQ. This CDR3 has 18 amino acids. CDR3 DNA: TGTGCCAGCAGCCAAGATCGGGTTGCGGGAGGATACAACAATGAGCAGTTCTTC. Translation gives CASSQDRVAGGYNNEQFF.

The chain employs TRBV28 and TRBJ2-2; perhaps TRBD1 as D (5 bases). CDR3 length equals 14 residues. Germline values: CDR1 MDHEN, CDR2 SYDVKM. V gave up 3 bases and J gave up 7 bases, with 12 bases separating them. The CDR3 protein is CASSFVRGGGELFF. DNA of the CDR3: TGTGCCAGCAGTTTTGTTAGGGGTGGCGGGGAGCTGTTTTTT.

The rearrangement joins TRBV15 to TRBJ1-5, with D perhaps matching TRBD1 (6 bases). CDR1 and CDR2 from the germline V gene are LNHNV and YYDKDF (reference sequence). The CDR3 runs to 14 residues. V was trimmed by 5 bases and J by 4 bases, leaving 12 bases between them. The CDR3 loop is CATSEGQFNQPQHF. As DNA, the CDR3 is TGTGCCACCAGCGAAGGACAGTTTAATCAGCCCCAGCATTTT.

The rearrangement joins TRBV11-3 to TRBJ2-3; 12 nucleotides match TRBD2. Germline CDR1 is SGHNT and CDR2 is YENEEA. The CDR3 contains 14 residues. V shed 3 bases and J 8 bases; nucleotides not matched to a gene: 3. CDR3 DNA: TGTGCCAGCAGCTTCCGGACTAGCGGGACTACGCAGTATTTT. Protein: CASSFRTSGTTQYF.

The rearrangement uses TRBV4-1 and TRBJ2-1; 8 nucleotides agree with TRBD1. J was trimmed by 5 bases and V by 2 bases; bases with no gene match: 8. The CDR3 length is 16 residues. Germline assignment: CDR1 MGHRA and CDR2 YSYEKL. The CDR3 loop is CASSQLPGQVNNEQFF. For the CDR3, the DNA is TGCGCCAGCAGCCAACTCCCGGGACAGGTTAACAATGAGCAGTTCTTC.

The rearrangement joins TRBV29-1 to TRBJ2-3; possible D gene TRBD2, 5 bases. CDR3 length: 13 residues. The V end lost 4 bases, the J end lost 1 base, and 9 bases lay between the germline ends. The germline V gene has CDR1 SQVTM and CDR2 ANQGSEA. CDR3 protein: CSVADYRTDTQYF. The CDR3 bases are TGCAGCGTTGCCGACTACCGCACAGATACGCAGTATTTT.

This chain links TRBV5-8 with TRBJ1-1, with D maybe TRBD1 (5 bases). The V gene lost 0 bases and the J gene lost 5 bases, with 14 bases spanning the gap. The CDR3 is 15 residues long. Germline V gene sequence: CDR1 SGHTS, CDR2 YDEGEE. As DNA, the CDR3 is TGTGCCAGCAGCTTGGCCGAGGGGAGGATGACTGAAGCTTTCTTT. This translates into CASSLAEGRMTEAFF.

The rearrangement joins TRBV5-6 to TRBJ1-6, with TRBD1 matching over 10 bases. Germline trimming cut 4 bases from V and 7 bases from J; bases unmatched to any gene: 5. Looked up from germline, CDR1 is SGHDT and CDR2 is YYEEEE. There are 15 residues in the CDR3. CDR3 loop: CASSPGTGENSPLHF. CDR3 coding DNA: TGTGCCAGCAGCCCAGGGACAGGGGAGAATTCACCCCTCCACTTT.

This chain joins TRBV20-1 and TRBJ1-5; 10 nucleotides line up with TRBD1. The germline CDR1 and CDR2 sequences are DFQATT and SNEGSKA (reference sequence). After removal of 3 bases from V and 5 bases from J, the junction contained 4 bases not matched to a gene. CDR3 length equals 14 residues. CDR3 loop: CSASSGQGYQPQHF. CDR3 DNA: TGCAGTGCTAGTTCGGGACAGGGGTATCAGCCCCAGCATTTT.

The J gene is TRBJ2-7, the V gene TRBV11-2, with D hard to call. The V gene lost 1 base and the J gene lost 3 bases, with 7 bases spanning the gap. The CDR3 has 13 residues. CDR1 SGHAT and CDR2 FQNNGV come from the germline V gene. Written as DNA, the CDR3 is TGTGCCAGCAGCTTAGGGGCCGGCTACGAGCAGTACTTC. It yields the protein CASSLGAGYEQYF.

Here the CDR3 reads CASSQRDYGYTF. The CDR3 DNA is TGTGCCAGCAGCCAGCGGGACTATGGCTACACCTTC. The chain has TRBV7-8 and TRBJ1-2, with D uncertain. Germline CDR1 reads SGHVS; CDR2 reads FQNEAQ. This CDR3 has 12 amino acids. Trimming left V 5 bases short and J 3 bases short, with 7 bases between.

The V call is TRBV12-3 or TRBV12-4, the J call TRBJ1-6; TRBD1 matches at 8 bases. Trimming took 3 bases from V and 12 from J; bases not matched to a gene: 4. The CDR3 runs to 13 residues. The chain's CDR3 is CASSFGQGRPLHF. CDR3 coding DNA: TGTGCCAGCAGTTTCGGACAGGGTAGACCCCTCCACTTT.

The genes are TRBV24-1 and TRBJ1-1, with 9 bases fitting TRBD1. CDR1 is KGHDR, CDR2 SFDVKD, per germline. The CDR3 runs 14 residues. The V and J ends lost 3 bases and 11 bases, in that order; junction bases with no gene match: 9. CDR3 amino acids: CATSDDRDRDRAFF. DNA for the CDR3: TGTGCCACCAGTGATGACCGGGACAGGGATCGGGCTTTCTTT.

V usage is TRBV11-2 and J usage is TRBJ2-1; 8 nucleotides match TRBD2. The CDR3 covers 15 residues. The germline gives CDR1 SGHAT, CDR2 FQNNGV. Trimming at V came to 5 bases and at J to 3 bases, leaving 6 bases not matched to a gene. The CDR3 loop is CASSPISGSYNEQFF. The DNA for the CDR3 is TGTGCCAGCAGCCCAATAAGCGGGAGCTACAATGAGCAGTTCTTC.